The T cell receptor (beta chain) under discussion was sequenced for a study of T cells in Graves' hyperthyroidism and ophthalmopathy. This clonotype was detected many times. RNA transcripts provided the source from which TCR beta CDR3 regions were amplified. In the first-round RT-PCR of the TCR CDR3, the HTBI primer set was used. TCRdb fed the multiplex PCR reads into MiXCR, producing one record per CDR3 protein. The sample holds a few hundred thousand distinct CDR3 sequences, approximately 14% seen once. Diagnostic decisions used clinical symptoms, serum thyroxine and TRAb, thyroid ultrasound and orbital computed tomography. The CDR3 has 12 amino acids. Germline V gives CDR1 LGHDT, CDR2 YNNKEL (reference sequence). V lost 0 bases and J lost 6, with 3 bases in between.

The sample comprised blood. The chain joins TRBV3-1 to TRBJ2-1; D unclear. The TCR was taken from a woman younger than 30 with Graves' hyperthyroidism. The CDR3 DNA reads TGTGCCAGCAGCCAAGATGGCAATGAGCAGTTCTTC. Its translation is CASSQDGNEQFF.